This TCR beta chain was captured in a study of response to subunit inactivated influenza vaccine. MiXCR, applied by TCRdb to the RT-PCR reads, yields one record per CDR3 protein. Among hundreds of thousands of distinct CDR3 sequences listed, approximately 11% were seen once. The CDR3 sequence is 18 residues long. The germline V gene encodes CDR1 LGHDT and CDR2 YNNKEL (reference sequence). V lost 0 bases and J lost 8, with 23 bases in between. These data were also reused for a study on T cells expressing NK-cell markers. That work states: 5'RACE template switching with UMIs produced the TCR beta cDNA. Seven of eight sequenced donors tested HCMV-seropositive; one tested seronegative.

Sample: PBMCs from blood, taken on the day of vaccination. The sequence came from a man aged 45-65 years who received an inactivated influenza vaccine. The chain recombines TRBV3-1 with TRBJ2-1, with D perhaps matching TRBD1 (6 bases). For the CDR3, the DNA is TGTGCCAGCAGCCAAGAATCCCCGGGACACGCGGCTTCCTATGAGCAGTTCTTC. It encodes CASSQESPGHAASYEQFF.